The entry below describes one T cell receptor beta chain. These data belong to a study of shared clonotypes between healthy human individuals. Germline CDR1 reads SGHRS; CDR2 reads YFSETQ. The CDR3 has 14 residues. V lost 4 bases and J lost 1, with 6 bases in between. Sequenced by immunoSEQ multiplex PCR; TCRdb stores in-frame clones only, minus some. The sample holds over 1.5 million clones, 95% to 99% seen once. The genes are TRBV5-1 and TRBJ2-6; D gene unclear. The TCR was taken from a man aged 25-45 years in good health. The sequencing sample was made of naive CD4+ T cells sorted from blood. The sample's subset: CD45RA+ positively selected. CDR3 in amino acids: CASSAQSGANVLTF. The DNA of the CDR3 is TGCGCCAGCAGCGCACAATCTGGGGCCAACGTCCTGACTTTC.